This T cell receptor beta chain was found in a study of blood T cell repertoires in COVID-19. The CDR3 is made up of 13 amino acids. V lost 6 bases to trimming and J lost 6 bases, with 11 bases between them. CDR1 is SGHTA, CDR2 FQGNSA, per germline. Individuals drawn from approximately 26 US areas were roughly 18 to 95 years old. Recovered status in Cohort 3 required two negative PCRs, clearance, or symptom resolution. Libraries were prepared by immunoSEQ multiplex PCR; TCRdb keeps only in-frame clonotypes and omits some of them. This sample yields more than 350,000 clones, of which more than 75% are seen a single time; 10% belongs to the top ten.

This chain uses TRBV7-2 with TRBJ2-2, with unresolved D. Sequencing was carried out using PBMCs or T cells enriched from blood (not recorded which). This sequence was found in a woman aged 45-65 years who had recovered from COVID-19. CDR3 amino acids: CASSKVRAGELFF. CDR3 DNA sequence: TGTGCCAGCAGTAAAGTCCGGGCCGGGGAGCTGTTTTTT.